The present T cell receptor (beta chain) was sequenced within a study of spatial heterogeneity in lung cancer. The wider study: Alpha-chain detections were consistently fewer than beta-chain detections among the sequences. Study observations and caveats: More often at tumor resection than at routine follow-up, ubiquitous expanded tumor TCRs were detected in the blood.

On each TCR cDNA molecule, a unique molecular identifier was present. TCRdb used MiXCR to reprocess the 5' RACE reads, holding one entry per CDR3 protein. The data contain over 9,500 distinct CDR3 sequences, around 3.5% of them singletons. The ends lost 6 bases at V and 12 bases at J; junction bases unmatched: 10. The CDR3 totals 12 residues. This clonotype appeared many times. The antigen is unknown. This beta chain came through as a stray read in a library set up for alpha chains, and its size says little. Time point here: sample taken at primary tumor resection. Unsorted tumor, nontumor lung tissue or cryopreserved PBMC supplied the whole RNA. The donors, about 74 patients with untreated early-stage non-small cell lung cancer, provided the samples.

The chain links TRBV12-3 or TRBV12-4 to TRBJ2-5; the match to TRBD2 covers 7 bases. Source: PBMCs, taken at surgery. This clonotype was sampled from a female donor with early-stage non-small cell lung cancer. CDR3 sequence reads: CASRASGGSEYF. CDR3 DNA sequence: TGTGCCAGCAGGGCCTCCGGGGGGTCGGAGTACTTC.